Following are 3 T cell receptor beta chains from one sample sequenced in a study of blood T cell repertoires in COVID-19. Using immunoSEQ multiplex PCR, the repertoire was profiled, and TCRdb retains in-frame clones only, with some absent. Of approximately 220,000 clones listed, 85% to 90% were seen once; the top ten hold 4.4%. The specimen was peripheral blood. Receptors originate from a man in his fifties with acute or convalescent COVID-19.

The chain employs TRBV6-5 and TRBJ1-5; D possibly corresponds to TRBD1 (5 bases). The CDR3 is made up of 14 amino acids. Germline loops: CDR1 MNHEY, CDR2 SVGAGI. Trimming shortened V by 5 bases and J by 4 bases, and 12 bases separated the two germline ends. This chain's CDR3 is CASSLRGGNQPQHF. For the CDR3, the DNA is TGTGCCAGCAGTCTACGGGGGGGAAATCAGCCCCAGCATTTT.

About this clone: This specimen includes other DNA sequences encoding the same CDR3. The V call is TRBV11-2, the J call TRBJ2-7; D uncertain. V lost 1 base and J 3 bases, leaving 7 bases between the germline ends. This CDR3 has 13 residues. Germline CDR1 SGHAT, CDR2 FQNNGV. CDR3 in DNA: TGTGCCAGCAGCTTAGGTCGGGTCTACGAGCAGTACTTC. Translation gives CASSLGRVYEQYF. The full variable domain, completed using reference TRBV11-2 and TRBJ2-7, is EAGVAQSPRYKIIEKRQSVAFWCNPISGHATLYWYQQILGQGPKLLIQFQNNGVVDDSQLPKDRFSAERLKGVDSTLKIQPAKLEDSAVYLCASSLGRVYEQYFGPGTRLTVT.

The chain has TRBV13 and TRBJ1-5; a weak D match, TRBD1 (5 bases). Germline loops: CDR1 PRHDT, CDR2 FYEKMQ (reference sequence). Deletions cut 0 bases from V and 6 bases from J, with 9 bases between. The CDR3 is 14 residues long. CDR3 nucleotide sequence: TGTGCCAGCAGCTTAGGCGGGGGGGGTCAGCCCCAGCATTTT. It yields the protein CASSLGGGGQPQHF. Complete variable domain (other parts from reference TRBV13 and TRBJ1-5): AAGVIQSPRHLIKEKRETATLKCYPIPRHDTVYWYQQGPGQDPQFLISFYEKMQSDKGSIPDRFSAQQFSDYHSELNMSSLELGDSALYFCASSLGGGGQPQHFGDGTRLSIL.